One sample yielded the 4 T cell receptor beta chains listed below, sequenced in a study of shared clonotypes between healthy human individuals. Some clones are missing from TCRdb's copy, which holds only in-frame ones; the method was immunoSEQ multiplex PCR. The profile shows about 580,000 clones, roughly 98% of them singletons. Naive CD8 cells lacked CD45RO and underwent positive selection for CCR7, leaving out terminally differentiated effector memory CD45RA+ cells. The sample was naive CD8+ T cells sorted from blood. The receptors here all came from a man in his thirties or forties in good health.

The chain uses TRBV19 and TRBJ1-1; 7 nucleotides agree with TRBD1. After removal of 11 bases from V and 1 base from J, the junction contained 10 bases not matched to a gene. This CDR3 is built from 14 residues. CDR1 LNHDA and CDR2 SQIVND come from the germline V gene (reference sequence). Here the CDR3 reads CAVKGTVSNTEAFF. CDR3 coding DNA: TGTGCCGTCAAAGGGACAGTATCGAACACTGAAGCTTTCTTT.

The rearrangement joins TRBV9 to TRBJ2-2; D call uncertain. The CDR3 is 11 amino acids. From germline, CDR1 is SGDLS and CDR2 YYNGEE. Trimming pared 7 bases from V and 6 bases from J, leaving 7 bases between. CDR3 nucleotide sequence: TGTGCCAGCCTTCACTCCGGGGAGCTGTTTTTT. Encoded protein: CASLHSGELFF.

The chain recombines TRBV15 with TRBJ1-4, with no clear D. The V and J ends lost 0 bases and 5 bases respectively, with 1 base between them. This CDR3 spans 12 amino acids. CDR1 is LNHNV and CDR2 is YYDKDF in the germline V gene (reference sequence). The CDR3 bases are TGTGCCACCAGCAGAGAGAATGAAAAACTGTTTTTT. This codes for CATSRENEKLFF.

This sequence joins TRBV9 and TRBJ2-1; unclear D gene. Germline V gene lookup returns CDR1 SGDLS and CDR2 YYNGEE. The CDR3 consists of 14 residues. V gave up 0 bases and J gave up 12 bases, with 16 bases separating them. The CDR3 here is CASSVGSGDVRQFF. DNA of the CDR3: TGTGCCAGCAGCGTAGGATCCGGAGACGTTAGGCAGTTCTTC. Full variable domain (rest looked up from reference TRBV9 and TRBJ2-1): DSGVTQTPKHLITATGQRVTLRCSPRSGDLSVYWYQQSLDQGLQFLIQYYNGEERAKGNILERFSAQQFPDLHSELNLSSLELGDSALYFCASSVGSGDVRQFFGPGTRLTVL.